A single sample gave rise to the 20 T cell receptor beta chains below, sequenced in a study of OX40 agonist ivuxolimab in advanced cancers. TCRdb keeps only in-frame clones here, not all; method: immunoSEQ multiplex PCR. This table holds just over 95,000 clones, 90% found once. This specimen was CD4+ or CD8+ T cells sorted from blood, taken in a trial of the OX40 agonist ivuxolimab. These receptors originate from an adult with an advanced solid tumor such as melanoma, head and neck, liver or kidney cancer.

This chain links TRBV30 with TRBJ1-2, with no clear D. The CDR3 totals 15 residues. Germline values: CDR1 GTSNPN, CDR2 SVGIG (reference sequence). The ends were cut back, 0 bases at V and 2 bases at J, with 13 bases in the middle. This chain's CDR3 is CAWSVLDRRNYGYTF. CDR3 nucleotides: TGTGCCTGGAGTGTACTCGACCGACGGAACTATGGCTACACCTTC.

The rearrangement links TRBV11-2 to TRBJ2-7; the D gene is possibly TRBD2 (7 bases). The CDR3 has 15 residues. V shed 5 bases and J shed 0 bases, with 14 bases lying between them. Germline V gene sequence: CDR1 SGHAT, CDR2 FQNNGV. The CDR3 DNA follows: TGTGCCAGCAGCGACGGGGGGCGCGGCTCCTACGAGCAGTACTTC. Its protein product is CASSDGGRGSYEQYF.

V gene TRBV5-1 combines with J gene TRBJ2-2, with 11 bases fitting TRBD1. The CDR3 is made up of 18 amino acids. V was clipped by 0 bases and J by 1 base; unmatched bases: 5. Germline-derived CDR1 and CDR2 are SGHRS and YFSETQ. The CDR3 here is CASSLAGTGGGNTGELFF. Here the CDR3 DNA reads TGCGCCAGCAGCTTGGCGGGGACAGGGGGTGGGAACACCGGGGAGCTGTTTTTT.

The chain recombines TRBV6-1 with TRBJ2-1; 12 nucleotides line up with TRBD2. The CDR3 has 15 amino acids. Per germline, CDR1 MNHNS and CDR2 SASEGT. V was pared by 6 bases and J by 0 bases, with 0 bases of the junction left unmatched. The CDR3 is CASRTSGSSYNEQFF. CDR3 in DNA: TGTGCCAGCAGGACTAGCGGGAGCTCCTACAATGAGCAGTTCTTC.

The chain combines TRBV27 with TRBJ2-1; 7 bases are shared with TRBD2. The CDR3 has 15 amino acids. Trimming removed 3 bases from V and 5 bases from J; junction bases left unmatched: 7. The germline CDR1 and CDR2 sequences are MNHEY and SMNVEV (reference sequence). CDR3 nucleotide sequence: TGTGCCAGCAGTTTCCAATGGACTAGGGACAATGAGCAGTTCTTC. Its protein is CASSFQWTRDNEQFF.

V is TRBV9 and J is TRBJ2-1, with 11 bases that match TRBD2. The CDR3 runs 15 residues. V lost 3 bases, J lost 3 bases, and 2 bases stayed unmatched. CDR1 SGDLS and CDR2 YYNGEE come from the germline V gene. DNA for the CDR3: TGTGCCAGCAGCGCCGGGACTAGCGGCTACAATGAGCAGTTCTTC. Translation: CASSAGTSGYNEQFF.

The CDR3 DNA is TGTGCCAGTGTACCTGCGCGGGACAGCTACTCTGGAAACACCATATATTTT. Protein sequence: CASVPARDSYSGNTIYF. This chain links TRBV19 with TRBJ1-3, with TRBD1 identical over 7 bases. The germline V gene encodes CDR1 LNHDA and CDR2 SQIVND (reference sequence). V lost 8 bases, J lost 0 bases, and 13 bases stayed unmatched. The CDR3 covers 17 residues.

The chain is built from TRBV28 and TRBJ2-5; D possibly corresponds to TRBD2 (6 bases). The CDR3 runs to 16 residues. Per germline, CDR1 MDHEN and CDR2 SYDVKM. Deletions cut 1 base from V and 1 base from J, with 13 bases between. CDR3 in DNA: TGTGCCAGCAGTTTATTCGGGGGATTAGGCCAAGAGACCCAGTACTTC. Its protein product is CASSLFGGLGQETQYF.

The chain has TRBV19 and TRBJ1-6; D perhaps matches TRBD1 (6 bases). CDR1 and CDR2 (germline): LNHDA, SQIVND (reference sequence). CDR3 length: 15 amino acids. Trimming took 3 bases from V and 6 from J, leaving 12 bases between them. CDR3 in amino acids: CASSISRGPNSPLHF. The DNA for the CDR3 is TGTGCCAGTAGTATCTCCAGGGGTCCTAATTCACCCCTCCACTTT. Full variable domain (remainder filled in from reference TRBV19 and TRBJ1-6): DGGITQSPKYLFRKEGQNVTLSCEQNLNHDAMYWYRQDPGQGLRLIYYSQIVNDFQKGDIAEGYSVSREKKESFPLTVTSAQKNPTAFYLCASSISRGPNSPLHFGNGTRLTVT.

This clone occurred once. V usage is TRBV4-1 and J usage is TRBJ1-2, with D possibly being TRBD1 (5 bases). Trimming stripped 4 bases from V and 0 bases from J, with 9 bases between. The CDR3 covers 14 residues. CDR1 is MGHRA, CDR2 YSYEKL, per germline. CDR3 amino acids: CASSPGTANYGYTF. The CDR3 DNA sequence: TGCGCCAGCAGCCCCGGGACTGCTAACTATGGCTACACCTTC.

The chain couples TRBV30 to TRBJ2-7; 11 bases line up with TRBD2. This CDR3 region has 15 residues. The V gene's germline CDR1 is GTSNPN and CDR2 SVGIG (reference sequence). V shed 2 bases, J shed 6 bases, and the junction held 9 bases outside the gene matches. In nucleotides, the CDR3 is TGTGCCTGGAGTTTTCCTAGCGGGAGGTTGACCGAGCAGTACTTC. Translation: CAWSFPSGRLTEQYF. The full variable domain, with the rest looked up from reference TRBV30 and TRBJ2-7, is SQTIHQWPATLVQPVGSPLSLECTVEGTSNPNLYWYRQAAGRGLQLLFYSVGIGQISSEVPQNLSASRPQDRQFILSSKKLLLSDSGFYLCAWSFPSGRLTEQYFGPGTRLTVT.

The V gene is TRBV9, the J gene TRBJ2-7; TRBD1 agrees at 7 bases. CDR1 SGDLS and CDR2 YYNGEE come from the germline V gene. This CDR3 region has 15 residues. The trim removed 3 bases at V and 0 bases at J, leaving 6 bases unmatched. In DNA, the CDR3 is TGTGCCAGCAGCGCCTCAGCAGGGGGCTCCTACGAGCAGTACTTC. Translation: CASSASAGGSYEQYF.

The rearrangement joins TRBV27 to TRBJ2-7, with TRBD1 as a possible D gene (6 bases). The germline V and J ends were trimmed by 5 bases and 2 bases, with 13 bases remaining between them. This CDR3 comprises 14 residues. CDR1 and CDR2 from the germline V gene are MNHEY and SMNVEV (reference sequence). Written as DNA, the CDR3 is TGTGCCAGCAGTCTTCTCCAGGGGCCCTACGAGCAGTACTTC. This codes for CASSLLQGPYEQYF.

CDR3 protein: CASTQGGPTEAFF. The CDR3 bases are TGTGCCAGCACCCAGGGGGGCCCCACTGAAGCTTTCTTT. The gene calls are TRBV2 and TRBJ1-1, with TRBD1 identical over 7 bases. CDR1 is SNHLY and CDR2 is FYNNEI in the germline V gene. Unmatched junction bases numbered 6, after V lost 7 bases and J lost 4 bases. This CDR3 contains 13 residues.

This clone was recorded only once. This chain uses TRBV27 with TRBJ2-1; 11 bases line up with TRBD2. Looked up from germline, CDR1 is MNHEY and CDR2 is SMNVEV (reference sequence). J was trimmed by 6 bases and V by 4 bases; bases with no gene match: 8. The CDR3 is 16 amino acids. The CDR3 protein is CASSSQTSGNRNEQFF. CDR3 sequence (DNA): TGTGCCAGCAGTTCCCAGACTAGCGGGAACCGCAATGAGCAGTTCTTC.

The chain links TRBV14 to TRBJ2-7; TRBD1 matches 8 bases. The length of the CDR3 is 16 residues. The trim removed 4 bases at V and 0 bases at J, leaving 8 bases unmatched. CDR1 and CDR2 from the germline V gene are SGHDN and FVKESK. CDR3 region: CASSPQDRAFSYEQYF. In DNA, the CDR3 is TGTGCCAGCAGCCCCCAGGACAGGGCCTTCTCCTACGAGCAGTACTTC.

CDR3 loop: CASSISGGNGNEQFF. The DNA for the CDR3 is TGTGCCAGTAGTATTAGCGGGGGAAACGGCAATGAGCAGTTCTTC. This chain joins TRBV19 and TRBJ2-1, with TRBD2 matching 9 bases. The CDR3 sequence is 15 residues long. Germline lookup yields CDR1 LNHDA and CDR2 SQIVND (reference sequence). V dropped 3 bases and J dropped 6; count of bases not matched to a gene: 6.

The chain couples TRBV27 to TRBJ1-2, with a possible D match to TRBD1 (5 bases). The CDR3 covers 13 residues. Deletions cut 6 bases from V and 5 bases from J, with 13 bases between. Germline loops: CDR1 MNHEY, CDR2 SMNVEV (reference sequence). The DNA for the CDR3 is TGTGCCAGCAGCCCGTCGAGGGGATATGGCTACACCTTC. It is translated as CASSPSRGYGYTF.

The CDR3 sequence: CASSLVGFGGNEQFF. DNA for the CDR3: TGTGCCAGCAGCTTAGTAGGGTTTGGGGGAAATGAGCAGTTCTTC. The J gene is TRBJ2-1, the V gene TRBV7-2; D is possibly TRBD1 or TRBD2 (5 bases each). This CDR3 has 15 residues. V shed 1 base and J shed 7 bases, with 14 bases lying between them. The V gene's germline CDR1 is SGHTA and CDR2 FQGNSA.

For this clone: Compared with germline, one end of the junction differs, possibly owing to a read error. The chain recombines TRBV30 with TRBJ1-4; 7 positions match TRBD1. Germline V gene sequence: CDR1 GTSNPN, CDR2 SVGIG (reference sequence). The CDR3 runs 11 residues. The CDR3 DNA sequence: TGTGCCTGGAGTAGGGACAGATACCTAAGATTT. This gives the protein CAWSRDRYLRF.